A single sample is the source of the 23 T cell receptor beta chains below, sequenced in a study of shared clonotypes between healthy human individuals. Sequencing was performed with immunoSEQ multiplex PCR; in TCRdb, only in-frame clones are kept and a portion is missing. The sample consists of around 1.6 million clones, nearly 99% of them appearing once. The material sequenced was naive CD4+ T cells sorted from blood. Noted subset: CD45RA+ positively selected. The receptors come from a man aged 25 to 45 in good health.

This chain uses TRBV6-1 with TRBJ2-7; D possibly uses TRBD1 or TRBD2 (5 bases each). This CDR3 is built from 14 residues. V was cut by 10 bases and J by 6 bases, with 22 bases left in between. Germline CDR1 reads MNHNS; CDR2 reads SASEGT. In DNA form, the CDR3 reads TGTGCCACCATCCCCTTCGGACGGGGCGGCGAGCAGTACTTC. As protein: CATIPFGRGGEQYF.

V gene TRBV7-8 combines with J gene TRBJ1-5; D uncertain. CDR1 is SGHVS, CDR2 FQNEAQ, per germline. The CDR3 is made up of 14 amino acids. The germline V and J ends were trimmed by 8 bases and 2 bases, with 13 bases remaining between them. The CDR3 DNA is TGTGCCAGCGGGGTTGGGTTAGGCAATCAGCCCCAGCATTTT. Translation: CASGVGLGNQPQHF.

The V call is TRBV7-2, the J call TRBJ2-5; the D is unclear. CDR3 length: 16 amino acids. Germline values: CDR1 SGHTA, CDR2 FQGNSA. Trimming shortened V by 4 bases and J by 4 bases, and 19 bases separated the two germline ends. CDR3 nucleotide sequence: TGTGCCAGCAGCTCCATCCCCGGGCCCTTGGCAGAGACCCAGTACTTC. This encodes CASSSIPGPLAETQYF.

The rearrangement uses TRBV10-3 and TRBJ2-4, with 8 nucleotides matching TRBD1. The CDR3 runs to 16 residues. The trim removed 3 bases at V and 6 bases at J, leaving 10 bases unmatched. The germline V gene encodes CDR1 ENHRY and CDR2 SYGVKD. DNA of the CDR3: TGTGCCATCAGTGATGGTAGGACAGGGAAGATAAACATTCAGTACTTC. It translates to CAISDGRTGKINIQYF.

Of note for this clone: Distinct nucleotide sequences in the sample also encode this CDR3. The chain recombines TRBV18 with TRBJ2-3, with TRBD1 matching over 7 bases. V was clipped by 6 bases and J by 4 bases; unmatched bases: 4. The CDR3 has 13 amino acids. The germline CDR1 and CDR2 sequences are KGHSH and LQKENI. CDR3 sequence: CASSPTGADTQYF. CDR3 DNA sequence: TGTGCCAGCTCGCCAACAGGGGCAGATACGCAGTATTTT. The full variable domain, completed using reference TRBV18 and TRBJ2-3, is NAGVMQNPRHLVRRRGQEARLRCSPMKGHSHVYWYRQLPEEGLKFMVYLQKENIIDESGMPKERFSAEFPKEGPSILRIQQVVRGDSAAYFCASSPTGADTQYFGPGTRLTVL.

With regard to this clone: Other DNA sequences within the sample encode an identical CDR3. The chain employs TRBV6-1 and TRBJ1-5; maybe TRBD1 (5 bases). Germline values: CDR1 MNHNS, CDR2 SASEGT. CDR3 length equals 14 residues. Trimming took 0 bases from V and 7 from J, leaving 10 bases between them. For the CDR3, the DNA is TGTGCCAGCAGTGAAGCCCAGGGAAACCAGCCCCAGCATTTT. Residues: CASSEAQGNQPQHF.

This clone appeared once. The V and J genes are TRBV4-2 and TRBJ2-2, with TRBD1 matching over 8 bases. Germline values: CDR1 LGHNA, CDR2 YNFKEQ. Losses at the gene ends were 2 bases for V and 7 bases for J; bases not matched to a gene: 24. There are 21 residues in the CDR3. The CDR3 loop is CASSQRGPRGTGRLGGGELFF. In nucleotides, the CDR3 is TGTGCCAGCAGCCAAAGGGGGCCGCGAGGGACAGGTAGACTTGGAGGCGGGGAGCTGTTTTTT.

The rearrangement links TRBV5-1 to TRBJ1-1; D is uncertain. The CDR3 extends over 14 amino acids. Germline CDR1 SGHRS, CDR2 YFSETQ. Trimming took 0 bases from V and 0 from J, leaving 6 bases between them. The CDR3 here is CASSLETLNTEAFF. For the CDR3, the DNA is TGCGCCAGCAGCTTGGAGACTTTGAACACTGAAGCTTTCTTT.

As regards this clone: The sample carries other DNA sequences with the same CDR3. The gene calls are TRBV6-1 and TRBJ1-5, with TRBD1 matching 8 bases. Looked up from germline, CDR1 is MNHNS and CDR2 is SASEGT. The V and J ends lost 5 bases and 4 bases, in that order; junction bases with no gene match: 4. The CDR3 is 14 residues long. The CDR3 bases are TGTGCCAGCAGTCCAGACAGGGGAAATCAGCCCCAGCATTTT. As protein: CASSPDRGNQPQHF.

V is TRBV6-1 and J is TRBJ2-7; the match to TRBD2 covers 12 bases. The junction had 6 bases not matched to a gene; V was cut back by 8 bases and J by 4 bases. The CDR3 totals 14 residues. From germline, CDR1 is MNHNS and CDR2 SASEGT. The CDR3 DNA is TGTGCCAGCTTGACTAGCGGGAGAGAGTACGAGCAGTACTTC. As protein: CASLTSGREYEQYF.

The rearrangement joins TRBV5-1 to TRBJ2-3; 13 bases align to TRBD2. V trimming: 4 bases; J trimming: 1 base; junction bases outside the gene matches: 9. CDR3 size: 18 residues. The germline CDR1 and CDR2 sequences are SGHRS and YFSETQ. The CDR3 loop is CASSPGLAGDRGTDTQYF. CDR3 nucleotide sequence: TGCGCCAGCAGCCCCGGACTAGCGGGAGACCGGGGCACAGATACGCAGTATTTT. The variable domain in full, completed from reference TRBV5-1 and TRBJ2-3, reads KAGVTQTPRYLIKTRGQQVTLSCSPISGHRSVSWYQQTPGQGLQFLFEYFSETQRNKGNFPGRFSGRQFSNSRSEMNVSTLELGDSALYLCASSPGLAGDRGTDTQYFGPGTRLTVL.

This clone was observed a single time. CDR3 sequence reads: CASSTPFTDTQYF. The CDR3 DNA reads as TGTGCCAGTAGTACGCCGTTTACAGATACGCAGTATTTT. The rearrangement links TRBV19 to TRBJ2-3; D gene uncertain. The CDR3 is 13 residues long. V lost 4 bases and J 3 bases, leaving 8 bases between the germline ends. Looked up from germline, CDR1 is LNHDA and CDR2 is SQIVND (reference sequence).

This chain links TRBV9 with TRBJ2-1; D is unclear. V was pared by 0 bases and J by 5 bases, with 12 bases between. Germline loops: CDR1 SGDLS, CDR2 YYNGEE. This CDR3 comprises 15 residues. This CDR3 is CASSVASTPNNEQFF. The DNA for the CDR3 is TGTGCCAGCAGCGTAGCTTCTACTCCAAACAATGAGCAGTTCTTC.

The chain combines TRBV28 with TRBJ1-2, with D maybe TRBD1 (6 bases). V dropped 3 bases and J dropped 5 bases, with 16 bases sitting between them. Per germline, CDR1 MDHEN and CDR2 SYDVKM. This CDR3 spans 15 amino acids. The CDR3 coding sequence is TGTGCCAGCAGTTTCCCGTTGGGGACACGGTATGGCTACACCTTC. Its protein product is CASSFPLGTRYGYTF.

The V call is TRBV5-5, the J call TRBJ2-5; D is tentatively TRBD1 or TRBD2 (6 bases each). CDR3 length: 14 amino acids. Trimming left V 3 bases short and J 4 bases short, with 13 bases between. Germline loops: CDR1 SGHKS, CDR2 YYEKEE (reference sequence). The CDR3 DNA is TGTGCCAGCAGCTCACTGGGGGGCGCAGAGACCCAGTACTTC. Translation: CASSSLGGAETQYF.

The chain joins TRBV19 to TRBJ2-1, with D tentatively TRBD1 (6 bases). V dropped 1 base and J dropped 1 base, with 14 bases sitting between them. This CDR3 region has 17 residues. Germline CDR1 and CDR2: LNHDA and SQIVND (reference sequence). The CDR3 DNA is TGTGCCAGTAGTATAGCGCCCCAGGGGAGTTCCTACAATGAGCAGTTCTTC. This gives the protein CASSIAPQGSSYNEQFF.

The chain carries TRBV7-9 and TRBJ2-7; 11 bases match TRBD2. This CDR3 region has 15 residues. The V and J ends lost 7 bases and 4 bases, in that order; junction bases with no gene match: 9. Germline lookup yields CDR1 SEHNR and CDR2 FQNEAQ (reference sequence). CDR3 sequence: CASKILAGEEYEQYF. In nucleotides, the CDR3 is TGTGCCAGCAAAATACTAGCGGGGGAGGAATACGAGCAGTACTTC.

The CDR3 region is CASSQAPGTAYEQYF. CDR3 bases: TGCGCCAGCAGCCAAGCCCCCGGGACAGCCTACGAGCAGTACTTC. The chain couples TRBV4-1 to TRBJ2-7, with TRBD1 matching over 7 bases. Germline V gives CDR1 MGHRA, CDR2 YSYEKL. The CDR3 runs 15 residues. With 1 base clipped from V and 2 bases from J, the junction kept 5 bases outside the gene matches.

The chain uses TRBV14 and TRBJ2-7; D not certain. V gave up 3 bases and J gave up 4 bases, with 10 bases separating them. Germline V CDR1 and CDR2: SGHDN, FVKESK. The CDR3 runs 13 residues. CDR3 DNA sequence: TGTGCCAGCAGCCAGAGGTGGGGATACGAGCAGTACTTC. Translated: CASSQRWGYEQYF.

The chain uses TRBV7-3 and TRBJ2-3, with 7 bases fitting TRBD2. V was clipped by 1 base and J by 2 bases; unmatched bases: 3. CDR1 is SGHTA and CDR2 is FQGTGA in the germline V gene. This CDR3 spans 15 amino acids. Written as DNA, the CDR3 is TGTGCCAGCAGCTTAAGCGGGAGAGACACAGATACGCAGTATTTT. Residues: CASSLSGRDTDTQYF.

V is TRBV28 and J is TRBJ1-2, with 10 nucleotides matching TRBD1. The length of the CDR3 is 14 residues. With V trimmed by 6 bases and J by 6 bases, 7 bases remained unmatched. The germline V gene has CDR1 MDHEN and CDR2 SYDVKM. DNA of the CDR3: TGTGCCAGCAGCTTGACAGGGGGCGCGAATGGCTACACCTTC. Residues: CASSLTGGANGYTF.

The chain has TRBV18 and TRBJ2-5, with TRBD2 identical over 13 bases. The V gene end was trimmed by 4 bases and the J gene end by 3 bases; junction bases not matched to a gene: 5. Germline CDR1 is KGHSH and CDR2 is LQKENI. The CDR3 is made up of 16 amino acids. In DNA, the CDR3 is TGTGCCAGCTCACTTGGACTAGCGGGAGAAGAAGAGACCCAGTACTTC. Translation gives CASSLGLAGEEETQYF.

J is TRBJ2-7 and V is TRBV6-6; D gene ambiguous. CDR3 length equals 12 residues. Germline CDR1 MNHNY, CDR2 SVGAGI (reference sequence). V lost 2 bases and J 5 bases, leaving 7 bases between the germline ends. CDR3 amino acids: CASSYGKDEQYF. DNA for the CDR3: TGTGCCAGCAGTTACGGCAAGGACGAGCAGTACTTC.